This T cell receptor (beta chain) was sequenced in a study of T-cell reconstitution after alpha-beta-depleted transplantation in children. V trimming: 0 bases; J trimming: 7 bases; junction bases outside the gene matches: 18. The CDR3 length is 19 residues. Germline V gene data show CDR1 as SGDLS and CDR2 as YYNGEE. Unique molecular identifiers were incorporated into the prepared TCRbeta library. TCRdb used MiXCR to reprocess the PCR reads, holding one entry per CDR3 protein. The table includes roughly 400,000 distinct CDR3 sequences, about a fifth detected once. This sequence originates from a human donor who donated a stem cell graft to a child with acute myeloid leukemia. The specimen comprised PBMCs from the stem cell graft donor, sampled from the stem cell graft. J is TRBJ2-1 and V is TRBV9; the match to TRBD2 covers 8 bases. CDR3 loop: CASSVEPAPSAGVGNEQFF. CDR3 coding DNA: TGTGCCAGCAGCGTAGAGCCCGCCCCCTCAGCGGGAGTTGGTAATGAGCAGTTCTTC.